These T cell receptor beta chains were read from a single sample in a study of cytomegalovirus exposure and HLA in healthy donors. This table comes from immunoSEQ multiplex PCR, and its TCRdb copy is limited to in-frame clones, with some not included. The table records approximately 190,000 clones, approximately 79% of them present only once. Sequencing was done on a sample of PBMCs. Receptor source: a man aged 35-49 years in good health and CMV-seropositive. Both conserved end residues are part of each CDR3. Fields, in order: V gene, clone size, J gene, CDR3 protein. Size tells how often a clone was seen (once, few, many) or the class of an expanded clone, and some rows leave it out.

TRBV9	NA	TRBJ2-2	CASTGLARDTGELFF
TRBV7-2	NA	TRBJ2-3	CASSLQDREQYF
TRBV25-1	NA	TRBJ1-2	CASGGSRDYGYTF
TRBV11-1	NA	TRBJ2-7	CASRGQDSYEQYF
TRBV7-9	once	TRBJ2-6	CASTLGTGPTGANVLTF
TRBV7-8	NA	TRBJ2-5	CASSLRGETQYF
TRBV10-3	NA	TRBJ2-5	CAIRNTGTGDGQYF
TRBV19	NA	TRBJ2-5	CASSIQGGTQYF
TRBV19	once	TRBJ2-6	CASSNPGLAENSGANVLTF
TRBV7-9	few	TRBJ2-2	CASSLASGTGELFF
TRBV5-4	NA	TRBJ2-7	CASSGRQGNEQYF
TRBV10-1	NA	TRBJ1-2	CASSESDPVPERVFPYGYTF
TRBV4-3	NA	TRBJ2-7	CASSQDRDSAYEQYF
TRBV13	NA	TRBJ1-2	CASTLKQGRRVGNYGYTF